This T cell receptor beta chain was identified in a study of T cell responses to AZD1222 COVID-19 vaccine. Study results and caveats: Among the donors, most were white British and more were female, and clonal diversity was possibly underestimated.

This CDR3 has 15 residues. The ends lost 4 bases at V and 8 bases at J; junction bases unmatched: 13. CDR1 SGHDT and CDR2 YYEEEE come from the germline V gene. Turning to this clone: Its cognate antigen is unknown.

Measured with immunoSEQ multiplex PCR; TCRdb has only the in-frame clones, and not every one. The sample carries about 31,000 clones, 85% to 90% recorded once. The gene calls are TRBV5-6 and TRBJ1-2, with 8 bases identical to TRBD1. This sample comprised peripheral blood, obtained 28 days after the second AZD1222 dose. The receptor comes from an adult who received the AZD1222 COVID-19 vaccine. In DNA form, the CDR3 reads TGTGCCAGCAGCCTAGGGTCGCAGGGGGCGAGCGGCTACACCTTC. Translation gives CASSLGSQGASGYTF.